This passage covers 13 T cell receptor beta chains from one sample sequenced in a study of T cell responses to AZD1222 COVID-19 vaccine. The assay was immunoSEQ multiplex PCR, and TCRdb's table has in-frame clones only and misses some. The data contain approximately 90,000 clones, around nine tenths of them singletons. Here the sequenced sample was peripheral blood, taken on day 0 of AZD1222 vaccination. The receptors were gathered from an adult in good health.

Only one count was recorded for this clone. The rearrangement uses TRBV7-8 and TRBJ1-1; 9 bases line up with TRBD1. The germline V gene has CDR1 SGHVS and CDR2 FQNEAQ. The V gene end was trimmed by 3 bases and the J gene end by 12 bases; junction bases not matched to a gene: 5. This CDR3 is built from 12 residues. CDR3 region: CASSLTGGETFF. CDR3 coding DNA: TGTGCCAGCAGCTTGACAGGGGGGGAGACTTTCTTT.

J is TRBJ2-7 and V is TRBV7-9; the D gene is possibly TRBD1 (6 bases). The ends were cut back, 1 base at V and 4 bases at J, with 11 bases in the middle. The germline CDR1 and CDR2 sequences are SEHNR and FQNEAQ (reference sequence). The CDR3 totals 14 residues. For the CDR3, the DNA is TGTGCCAGCAGCTTAGAGGTGACAGGTTACGAGCAGTACTTC. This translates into CASSLEVTGYEQYF.

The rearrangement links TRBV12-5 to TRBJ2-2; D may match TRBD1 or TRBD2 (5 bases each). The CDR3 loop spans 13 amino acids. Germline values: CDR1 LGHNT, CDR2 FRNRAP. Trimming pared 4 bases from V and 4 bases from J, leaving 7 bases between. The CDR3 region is CASGWDGTGELFF. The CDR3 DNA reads TGTGCTAGTGGTTGGGACGGCACCGGGGAGCTGTTTTTT.

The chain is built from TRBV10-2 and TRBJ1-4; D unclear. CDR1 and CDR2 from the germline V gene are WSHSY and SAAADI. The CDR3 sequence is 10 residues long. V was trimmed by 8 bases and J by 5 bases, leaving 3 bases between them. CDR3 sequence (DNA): TGCGCCAGCGGGAATGAAAAACTGTTTTTT. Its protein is CASGNEKLFF.

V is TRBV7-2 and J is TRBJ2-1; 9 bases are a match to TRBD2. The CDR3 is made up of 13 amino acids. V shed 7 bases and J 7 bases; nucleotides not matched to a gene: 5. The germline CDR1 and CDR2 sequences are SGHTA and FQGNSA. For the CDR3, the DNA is TGTGCCAGCAAGGCGGGGGGGGTAAATGAGCAGTTCTTC. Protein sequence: CASKAGGVNEQFF.

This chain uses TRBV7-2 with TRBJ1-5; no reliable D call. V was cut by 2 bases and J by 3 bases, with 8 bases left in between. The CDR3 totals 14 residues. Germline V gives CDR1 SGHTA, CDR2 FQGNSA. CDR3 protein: CASSLKTPNQPQHF. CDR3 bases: TGTGCCAGCAGCTTAAAGACACCCAATCAGCCCCAGCATTTT.

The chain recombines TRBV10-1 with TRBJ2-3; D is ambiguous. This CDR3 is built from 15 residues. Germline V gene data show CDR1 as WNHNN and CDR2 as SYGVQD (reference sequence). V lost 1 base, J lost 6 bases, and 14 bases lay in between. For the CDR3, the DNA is TGCGCCAGCAGTGAGTACCGAACCTGGTCTGATACGCAGTATTTT. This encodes CASSEYRTWSDTQYF.

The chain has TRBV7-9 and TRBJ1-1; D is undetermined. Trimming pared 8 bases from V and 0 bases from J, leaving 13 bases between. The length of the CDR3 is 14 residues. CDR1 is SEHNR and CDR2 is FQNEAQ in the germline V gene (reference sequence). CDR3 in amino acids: CASRPGPLNTEAFF. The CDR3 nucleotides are TGTGCCAGCCGCCCCGGGCCTTTGAACACTGAAGCTTTCTTT.

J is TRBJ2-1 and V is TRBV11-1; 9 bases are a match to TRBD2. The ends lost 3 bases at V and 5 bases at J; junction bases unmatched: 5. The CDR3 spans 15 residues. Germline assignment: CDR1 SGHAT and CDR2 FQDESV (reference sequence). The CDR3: CASSLGLAGHNEQFF. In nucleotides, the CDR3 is TGTGCCAGCAGCTTGGGTCTAGCGGGGCACAATGAGCAGTTCTTC.

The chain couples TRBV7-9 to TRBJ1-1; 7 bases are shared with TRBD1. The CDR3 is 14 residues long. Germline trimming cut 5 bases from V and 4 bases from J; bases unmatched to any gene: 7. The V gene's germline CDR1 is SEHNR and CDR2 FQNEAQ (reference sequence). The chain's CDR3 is CASSPGGRATEAFF. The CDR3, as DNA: TGTGCCAGCAGCCCAGGGGGACGGGCCACTGAAGCTTTCTTT.

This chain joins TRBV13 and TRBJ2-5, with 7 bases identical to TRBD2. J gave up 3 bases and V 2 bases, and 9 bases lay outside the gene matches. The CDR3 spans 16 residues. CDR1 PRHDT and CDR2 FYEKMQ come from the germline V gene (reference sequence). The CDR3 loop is CASSLSGVYKKETQYF. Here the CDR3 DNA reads TGTGCCAGCAGCTTAAGCGGGGTCTACAAAAAAGAGACCCAGTACTTC.

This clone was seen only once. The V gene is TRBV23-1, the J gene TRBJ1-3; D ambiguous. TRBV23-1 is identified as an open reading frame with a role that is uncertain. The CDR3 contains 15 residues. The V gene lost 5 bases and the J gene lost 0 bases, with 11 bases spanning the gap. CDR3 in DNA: TGCGCCAGCAGTATGGCGGAATCCTCTGGAAACACCATATATTTT. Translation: CASSMAESSGNTIYF.

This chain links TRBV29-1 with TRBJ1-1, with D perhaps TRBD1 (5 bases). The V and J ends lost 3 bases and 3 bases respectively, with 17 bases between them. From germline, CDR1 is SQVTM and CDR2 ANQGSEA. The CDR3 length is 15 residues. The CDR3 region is CSVDGISGKDTEAFF. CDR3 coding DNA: TGCAGCGTTGACGGGATTTCAGGGAAAGACACTGAAGCTTTCTTT.